This entry describes one TCR beta chain. What this receptor recognizes is not known. There are no base qualities to consult, and no much larger clone falls within one base. TCRbeta CDR3 regions were amplified from genomic DNA by means of the immunoSEQ Assay, a bias-controlled multiplex PCR. The authors' pipeline ran thus. Within the assay, amplification of reference gene primers was used to estimate how many nucleated cells each sample contained. Sequence reads were collapsed and filtered to measure the absolute abundance of every unique TCRbeta CDR3 rearrangement. Productive Simpson clonality was computed per sample as the square root of Simpson's diversity index over productive rearrangements. TCRdb holds this immuneACCESS table with in-frame rearrangements only. Some clones are missing; in checked studies, unresolved V genes explain under half, and the rest has no known cause. V, J and clone size are taken as reported in that table, and D and trimming were inferred from the DNA itself. The table for this sample lists about 140,000 clones; around nine tenths of them were counted only once. The leading ten clones occupy 1.5% to 1.7% of the sample.

Trimming takes 6 bases off V and 3 bases off J; junction bases not matched to a gene: 10. From the cysteine up to the phenylalanine, the CDR3 has a length of 16 residues. The only DNA kept is the CDR3, 48 bases in frame from the first base. The germline V gene provides CDR1 SNHLY and CDR2 FYNNEI. These data come from a study of blood T cell repertoires in COVID-19 (dated by TCRdb to the early 2020s). Regarding the study in general: The collaborator samples originated in the United States, Italy and Spain and spanned the acute and convalescent phases of COVID-19. The material from the prospective study consisted of cDNA or gDNA derived from T cells, B-cell-depleted T cells, or PBMCs. The repertoires were released in a freely available public database intended as a resource for research on the immune response to SARS-CoV-2. Samples were obtained from the ongoing ImmuneRACE study (first 160 participants) and from some 1,200 subjects provided by 6 global collaborators. A de-identified subject ID, COVID-19 status, age in years and sex were almost always included in the sample metadata. HLA class I and class II types, where available, came from metadata supplied by the sample provider rather than from assay-based typing. Deeply sampled blood TCRbeta repertoires from subjects exposed to, actively infected with, or recovered from COVID-19 were included in the dataset. What the work shows at the level of the full study, not this receptor alone: The amount of clinical and demographic metadata varied by source and participant and was provided uncurated.

Whole blood was collected in K2EDTA tubes by collaborating institutions according to the institutions' own protocols. For TCRbeta analysis, collaborator samples were shipped as frozen whole blood, as isolated PBMCs, or as DNA extracted from either sample type. Sequenced material: peripheral blood. The V and J segments used are TRBV2 and TRBJ1-5, and TRBD1 matches 8 of the central bases. The sequence was collected from an older woman with acute or convalescent COVID-19. The nucleotides are TGTGCCAGCAGCATATCGACAGGGGCCCTCAATCAGCCCCAGCATTTT. The translation is CASSISTGALNQPQHF.